This T cell receptor (beta chain) was sequenced in a study of OX40 agonist ivuxolimab in advanced cancers. At the level of the study: Two cutaneous melanoma patients and one hepatocellular carcinoma patient, three in all, had partial responses. General study points: Both CD4+ and CD8+ T cell populations in blood had undergone clonal expansion by week 6 at 0.1 to 3.0 mg/kg.

The CDR3 totals 14 residues. Per germline, CDR1 SGHDN and CDR2 FVKESK. V was shortened by 2 bases and J by 6 bases, with 12 bases between the two germline ends. TCRdb keeps only in-frame clones here, not all; method: immunoSEQ multiplex PCR. The data contain 40,000 to 55,000 clones, about 88% of them singletons. Comments on this clone: As yet, its antigen is unknown.

This chain uses TRBV14 with TRBJ2-3; no firm D call. The starting material was CD4+ or CD8+ T cells sorted from blood, obtained in a trial of the OX40 agonist ivuxolimab. This sequence was found in an adult with an advanced solid tumor such as melanoma, head and neck, liver or kidney cancer. CDR3 DNA: TGTGCCAGCAGCCAAAGGCTGGGATGGGATACGCAGTATTTT. Translation gives CASSQRLGWDTQYF.